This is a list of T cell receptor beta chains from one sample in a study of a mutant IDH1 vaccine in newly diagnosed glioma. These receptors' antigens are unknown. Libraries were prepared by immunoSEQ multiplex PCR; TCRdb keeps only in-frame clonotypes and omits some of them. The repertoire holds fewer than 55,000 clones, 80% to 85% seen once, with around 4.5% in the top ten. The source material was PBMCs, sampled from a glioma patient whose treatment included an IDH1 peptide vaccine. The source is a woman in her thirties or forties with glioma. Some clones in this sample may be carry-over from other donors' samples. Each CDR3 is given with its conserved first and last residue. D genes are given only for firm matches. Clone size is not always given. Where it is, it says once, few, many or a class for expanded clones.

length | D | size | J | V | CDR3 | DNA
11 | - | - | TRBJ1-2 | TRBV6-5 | CATLGVGGYTF | TGTGCCACCCTAGGGGTGGGGGGCTACACCTTC
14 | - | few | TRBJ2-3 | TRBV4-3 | CASSQARGTDTQYF | TGCGCCAGCAGCCAAGCGAGGGGAACAGATACGCAGTATTTT
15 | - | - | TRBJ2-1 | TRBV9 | CASSAPGGPQYEQFF | TGTGCCAGCAGCGCGCCGGGGGGCCCCCAGTATGAGCAGTTCTTC
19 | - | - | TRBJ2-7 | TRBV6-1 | CASSEVDEGLTLLSYEQYF | TGTGCCAGCAGTGAAGTAGACGAGGGGCTCACGCTCCTTTCCTACGAGCAGTACTTC
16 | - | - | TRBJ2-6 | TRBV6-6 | CASSYRTAPGANVLTF | TGTGCCAGCAGCTACCGGACCGCCCCGGGGGCCAACGTCCTGACTTTC
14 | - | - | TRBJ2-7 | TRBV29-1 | CSAGGWTGRDEQYF | TGCAGCGCCGGAGGATGGACAGGGAGGGACGAGCAGTACTTC
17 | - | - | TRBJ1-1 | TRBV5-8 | CASWGSSLTLYGTEAFF | TGTGCCAGCTGGGGCAGTTCCCTCACCCTATATGGCACTGAAGCTTTCTTT
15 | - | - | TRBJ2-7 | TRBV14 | CASSQGPRVMSEQYF | TGTGCCAGCAGCCAAGGACCCCGGGTAATGTCCGAGCAGTACTTC
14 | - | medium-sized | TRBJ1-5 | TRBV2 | CASSEQGVNQPQHF | TGTGCCAGCAGTGAACAGGGTGTGAATCAGCCCCAGCATTTT
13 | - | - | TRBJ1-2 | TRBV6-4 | CASVSGGNYGYTF | TGTGCCAGCGTAAGCGGGGGAAACTATGGCTACACCTTC
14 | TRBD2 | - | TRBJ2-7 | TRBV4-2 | CASSPVSGSREQYF | TGTGCCAGCAGCCCCGTTAGCGGGAGTAGGGAGCAGTACTTC
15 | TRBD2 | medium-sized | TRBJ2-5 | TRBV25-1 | CASSTRSGSLETQYF | TGTGCCAGCAGTACGAGGAGCGGGAGTCTGGAGACCCAGTACTTC
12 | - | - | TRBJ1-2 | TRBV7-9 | CASSLEAYGYTF | TGTGCCAGCAGCTTAGAAGCCTATGGCTACACCTTC
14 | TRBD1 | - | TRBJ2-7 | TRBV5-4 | CASSLGQGRNEQYF | TGTGCCAGCAGCTTAGGACAGGGTAGGAACGAGCAGTACTTC
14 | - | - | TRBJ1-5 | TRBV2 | CASSGTVRDQPQHF | TGTGCCAGCAGTGGAACCGTAAGGGATCAGCCCCAGCATTTT
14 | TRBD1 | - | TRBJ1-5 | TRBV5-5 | CASNPDRGNQPQHF | TGTGCCAGCAACCCGGACAGGGGCAATCAGCCCCAGCATTTT
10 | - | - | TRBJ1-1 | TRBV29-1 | CSVGQEGAFF | TGCAGCGTTGGCCAAGAGGGGGCTTTCTTT
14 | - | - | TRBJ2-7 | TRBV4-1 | CASSQGTVSYEQYF | TGCGCCAGCAGCCAAGGGACTGTATCCTACGAGCAGTACTTC
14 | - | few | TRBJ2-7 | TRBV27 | CASSLSGSKYEQYF | TGTGCCAGCAGTCTATCGGGATCCAAATACGAGCAGTACTTC
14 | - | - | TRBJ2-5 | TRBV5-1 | CASRLTQLKETQYF | TGCGCCAGCAGATTGACACAATTAAAAGAGACCCAGTACTTC
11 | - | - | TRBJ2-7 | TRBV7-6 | CASSFGGEQYF | TGTGCCAGCAGCTTTGGGGGAGAGCAGTACTTC
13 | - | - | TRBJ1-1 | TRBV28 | CASKRRGNTEAFF | TGTGCCAGCAAAAGACGGGGGAACACTGAAGCTTTCTTT
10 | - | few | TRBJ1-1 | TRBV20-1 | CSAAGTPAFF | TGCAGTGCGGCCGGGACCCCAGCTTTCTTT
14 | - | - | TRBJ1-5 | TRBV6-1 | CASSDWGSDQPQHF | TGTGCCAGCAGTGACTGGGGTAGCGATCAGCCCCAGCATTTT
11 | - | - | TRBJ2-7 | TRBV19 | CASSTGPQQYF | TGTGCCAGTAGTACCGGGCCCCAGCAGTACTTC
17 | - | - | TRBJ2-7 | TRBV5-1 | CASSLSDTRGPVYEQYF | TGCGCCAGCAGCTTGTCCGACACAAGAGGCCCCGTCTACGAGCAGTACTTC
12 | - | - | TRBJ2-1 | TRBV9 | CASSVAYNEQFF | TGTGCCAGCAGCGTGGCTTACAATGAGCAGTTCTTC
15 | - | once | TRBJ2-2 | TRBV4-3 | CASSPGQRYTGELFF | TGCGCCAGCAGCCCCGGACAGCGTTACACCGGGGAGCTGTTTTTT
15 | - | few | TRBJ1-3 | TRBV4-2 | CASSQGGGYGNTIYF | TGTGCCAGCAGCCAAGGGGGCGGGTATGGAAACACCATATATTTT
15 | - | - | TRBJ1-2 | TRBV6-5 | CASSYQPGANYGYTF | TGTGCCAGCAGTTACCAACCAGGGGCAAACTATGGCTACACCTTC
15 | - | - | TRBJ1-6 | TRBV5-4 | CASSSRGDSHSPLHF | TGTGCCAGCAGTTCACGGGGCGACTCCCATTCACCCCTCCACTTT
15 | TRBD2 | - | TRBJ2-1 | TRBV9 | CASSVLAGVHDEQFF | TGTGCCAGCAGCGTCCTAGCGGGGGTTCACGATGAGCAGTTCTTC
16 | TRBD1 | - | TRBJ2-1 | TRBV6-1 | CASSQGTARPGNEQFF | TGTGCCAGCAGTCAAGGGACAGCCCGCCCCGGCAATGAGCAGTTCTTC
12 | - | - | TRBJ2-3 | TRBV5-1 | CASSLTTDTQYF | TGCGCCAGCAGCCTAACGACAGATACGCAGTATTTT
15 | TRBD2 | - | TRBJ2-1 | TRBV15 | CATSRPLAGYNEQFF | TGTGCCACCAGCAGACCACTAGCGGGGTACAATGAGCAGTTCTTC
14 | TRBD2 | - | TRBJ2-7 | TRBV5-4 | CASSTSGSRYEQYF | TGTGCCAGCAGCACCAGCGGGAGTAGATACGAGCAGTACTTC
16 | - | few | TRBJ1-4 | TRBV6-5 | CASSYSTTGGNEKLFF | TGTGCCAGCAGTTACTCGACCACGGGGGGGAATGAAAAACTGTTTTTT
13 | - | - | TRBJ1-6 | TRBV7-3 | CASSSTVNSPLHF | TGTGCCAGCAGCTCGACAGTTAATTCACCCCTCCACTTT
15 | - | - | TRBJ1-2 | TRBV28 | CASSPQVFAVRSYTF | TGTGCCAGCAGTCCCCAGGTGTTCGCAGTCCGGAGCTACACCTTC
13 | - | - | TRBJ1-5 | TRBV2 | CASSGNRDQPQHF | TGTGCCAGCAGTGGTAACAGAGATCAGCCCCAGCATTTT
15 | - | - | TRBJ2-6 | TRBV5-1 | CASSVQGGGANVLTF | TGCGCCAGCAGCGTACAGGGAGGTGGGGCCAACGTCCTGACTTTC
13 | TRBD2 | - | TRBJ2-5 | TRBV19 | CASSRGDLETQYF | TGTGCCAGTAGTCGGGGGGACCTAGAGACCCAGTACTTC
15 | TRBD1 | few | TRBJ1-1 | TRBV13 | CASSYTGTVNTEAFF | TGTGCCAGCAGCTATACCGGGACAGTCAACACTGAAGCTTTCTTT
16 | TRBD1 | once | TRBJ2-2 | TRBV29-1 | CSATPGTGRGTGELFF | TGCAGCGCCACTCCCGGGACAGGGCGTGGAACCGGGGAGCTGTTTTTT
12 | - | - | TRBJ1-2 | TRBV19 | CASSIGRVSYTF | TGTGCCAGTAGTATAGGGCGGGTGAGCTACACCTTC
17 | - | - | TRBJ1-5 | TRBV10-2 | CASSESTKRMGYQPQHF | TGCGCCAGCAGTGAGTCGACGAAGAGGATGGGCTATCAGCCCCAGCATTTT
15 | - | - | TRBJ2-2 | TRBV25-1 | CASSDPGFGAGELFF | TGTGCCAGCAGTGATCCCGGGTTTGGGGCCGGGGAGCTGTTTTTT
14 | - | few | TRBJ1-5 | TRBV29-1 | CSVVGVEVGQPQHF | TGCAGCGTTGTGGGGGTGGAGGTAGGTCAGCCCCAGCATTTT
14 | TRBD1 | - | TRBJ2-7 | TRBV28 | CASSFRDRAGEQYF | TGTGCCAGCAGTTTTCGGGACAGGGCTGGCGAGCAGTACTTC
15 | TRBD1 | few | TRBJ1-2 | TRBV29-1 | CSVDRDDRGRYGYTF | TGCAGCGTCGATCGCGACGACAGGGGGCGATATGGCTACACCTTC
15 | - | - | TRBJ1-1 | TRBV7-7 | CASSLAPDGNTEAFF | TGTGCTAGCAGCTTAGCGCCTGATGGTAACACTGAAGCTTTCTTT
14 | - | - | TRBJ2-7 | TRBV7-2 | CASSSRGGPYEQYF | TGTGCCAGCAGCTCCCGTGGAGGGCCGTACGAGCAGTACTTC
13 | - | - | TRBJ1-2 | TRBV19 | CASSTSSLDGYTF | TGTGCCAGTAGTACCTCCAGCTTGGATGGCTACACCTTC
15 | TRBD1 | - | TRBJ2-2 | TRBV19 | CASSQKGADYGELFF | TGTGCCAGTAGTCAAAAGGGGGCAGACTACGGGGAGCTGTTTTTT
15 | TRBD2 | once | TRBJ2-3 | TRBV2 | CASRRQLAGPDTQYF | TGTGCCAGCAGACGGCAACTAGCGGGACCAGATACGCAGTATTTT
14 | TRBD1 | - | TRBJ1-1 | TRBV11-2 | CASRFGTENTEAFF | TGTGCCAGCAGGTTTGGGACAGAGAACACTGAAGCTTTCTTT